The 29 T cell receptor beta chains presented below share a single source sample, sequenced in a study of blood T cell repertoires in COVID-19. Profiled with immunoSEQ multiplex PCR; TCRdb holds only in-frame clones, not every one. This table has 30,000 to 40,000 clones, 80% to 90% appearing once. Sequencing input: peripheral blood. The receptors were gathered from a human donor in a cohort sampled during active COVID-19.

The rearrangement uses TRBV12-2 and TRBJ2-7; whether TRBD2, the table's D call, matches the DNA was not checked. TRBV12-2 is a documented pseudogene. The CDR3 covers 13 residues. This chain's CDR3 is CASRLTPRYEQYF. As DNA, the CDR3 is TGTGCAAGTCGCTTAACCCCTAGATACGAGCAGTACTTC.

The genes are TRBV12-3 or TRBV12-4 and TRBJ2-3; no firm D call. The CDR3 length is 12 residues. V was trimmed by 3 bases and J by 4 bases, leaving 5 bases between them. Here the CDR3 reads CASSFWPDTQYF. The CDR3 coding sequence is TGTGCCAGCAGTTTTTGGCCAGATACGCAGTATTTT.

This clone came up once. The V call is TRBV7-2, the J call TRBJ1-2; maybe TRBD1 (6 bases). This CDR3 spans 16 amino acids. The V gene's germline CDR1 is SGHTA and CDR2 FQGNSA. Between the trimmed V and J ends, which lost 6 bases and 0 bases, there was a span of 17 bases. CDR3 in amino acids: CASSQYVDSPNYGYTF. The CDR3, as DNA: TGTGCCAGCAGTCAATATGTGGACAGTCCTAACTATGGCTACACCTTC.

The DNA for the CDR3 is TGCGCCAGCAGCTTGGGGACACTGGGACTAGCGGGGGCAGTCTACGAGCAGTACTTC. Translating it yields CASSLGTLGLAGAVYEQYF. The chain couples TRBV5-1 to TRBJ2-7; TRBD2 matches 14 bases. This CDR3 has 19 amino acids. The junction had 11 bases not matched to a gene; V was cut back by 0 bases and J by 3 bases. Per the germline V gene, CDR1 is SGHRS and CDR2 is YFSETQ.

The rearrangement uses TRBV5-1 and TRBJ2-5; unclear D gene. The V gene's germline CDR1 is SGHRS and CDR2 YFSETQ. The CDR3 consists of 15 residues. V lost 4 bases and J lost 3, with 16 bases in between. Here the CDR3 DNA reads TGCGCCAGCAGCCGGGTGCTTAGTAGAGAAGAGACCCAGTACTTC. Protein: CASSRVLSREETQYF.

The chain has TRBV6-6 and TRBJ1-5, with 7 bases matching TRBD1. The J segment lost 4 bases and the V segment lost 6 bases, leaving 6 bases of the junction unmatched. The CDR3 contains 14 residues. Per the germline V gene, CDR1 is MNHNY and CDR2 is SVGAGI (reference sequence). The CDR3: CASSQGVGNQPQHF. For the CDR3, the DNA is TGTGCCAGCAGCCAGGGGGTCGGGAATCAGCCCCAGCATTTT.

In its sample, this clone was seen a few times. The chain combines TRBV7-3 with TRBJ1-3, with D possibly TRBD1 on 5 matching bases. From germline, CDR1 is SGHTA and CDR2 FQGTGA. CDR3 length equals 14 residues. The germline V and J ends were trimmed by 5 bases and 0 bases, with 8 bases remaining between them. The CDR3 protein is CASSPDSSGNTIYF. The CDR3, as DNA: TGTGCCAGCAGCCCCGACAGCTCTGGAAACACCATATATTTT. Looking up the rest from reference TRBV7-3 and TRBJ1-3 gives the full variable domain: GAGVSQTPSNKVTEKGKYVELRCDPISGHTALYWYRQSLGQGPEFLIYFQGTGAADDSGLPNDRFFAVRPEGSVSTLKIQRTERGDSAVYLCASSPDSSGNTIYFGEGSWLTVV.

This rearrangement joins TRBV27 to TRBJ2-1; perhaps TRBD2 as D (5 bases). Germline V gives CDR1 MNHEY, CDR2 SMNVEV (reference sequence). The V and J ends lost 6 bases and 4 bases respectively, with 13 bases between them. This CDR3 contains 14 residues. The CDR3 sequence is CASSNTDSYNEQFF. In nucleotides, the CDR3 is TGTGCCAGCAGCAACACGGACTCTTACAATGAGCAGTTCTTC.

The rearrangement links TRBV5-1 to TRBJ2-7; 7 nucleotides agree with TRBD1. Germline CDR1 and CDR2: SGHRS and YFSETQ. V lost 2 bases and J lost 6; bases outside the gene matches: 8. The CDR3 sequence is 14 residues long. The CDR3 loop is CASSLTGDRGEQYF. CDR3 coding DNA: TGCGCCAGCAGCTTAACAGGGGATCGTGGCGAGCAGTACTTC.

The CDR3 DNA sequence: TGTGCCAGCAGAATAGTAGCCCAGGGGGAGACCCAGTACTTC. Translation gives CASRIVAQGETQYF. This chain connects TRBV7-9 to TRBJ2-5; possible D gene TRBD1, 6 bases. CDR1 is SEHNR, CDR2 FQNEAQ, per germline (reference sequence). There are 14 residues in the CDR3. V shed 6 bases and J shed 5 bases, with 16 bases lying between them.

The CDR3 coding sequence is TGTGCCAGCAGCCGCAACCCCACTGGACAGAACACTGAAGCTTTCTTT. It codes for CASSRNPTGQNTEAFF. The chain recombines TRBV5-6 with TRBJ1-1; a possible D gene is TRBD1 (5 bases). The V end lost 4 bases, the J end lost 1 base, and 17 bases lay between the germline ends. The CDR3 is made up of 16 amino acids. Germline lookup yields CDR1 SGHDT and CDR2 YYEEEE. Drawing the rest from reference TRBV5-6 and TRBJ1-1, the complete variable domain is DAGVTQSPTHLIKTRGQQVTLRCSPKSGHDTVSWYQQALGQGPQFIFQYYEEEERQRGNFPDRFSGHQFPNYSSELNVNALLLGDSALYLCASSRNPTGQNTEAFFGQGTRLTVV.

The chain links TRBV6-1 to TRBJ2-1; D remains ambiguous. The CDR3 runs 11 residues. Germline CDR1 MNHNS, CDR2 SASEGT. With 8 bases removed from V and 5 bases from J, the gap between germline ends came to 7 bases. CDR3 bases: TGTGCCAGCGATGAGGACAATGAGCAGTTCTTC. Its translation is CASDEDNEQFF.

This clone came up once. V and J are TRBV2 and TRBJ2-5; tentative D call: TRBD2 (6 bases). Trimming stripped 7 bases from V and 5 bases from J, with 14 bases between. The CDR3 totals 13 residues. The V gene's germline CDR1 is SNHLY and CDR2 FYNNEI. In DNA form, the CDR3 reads TGTGCCAGCACCGAGGTGGCGGGGGAGACCCAGTACTTC. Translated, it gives CASTEVAGETQYF.

Here the CDR3 reads CASSVGWESSYNEQFF. In nucleotides, the CDR3 is TGTGCCAGCAGCGTAGGGTGGGAGAGCTCCTACAATGAGCAGTTCTTC. The J gene is TRBJ2-1, the V gene TRBV9; possibly TRBD2 for D (5 bases). Germline values: CDR1 SGDLS, CDR2 YYNGEE. V was trimmed by 0 bases and J by 0 bases, leaving 10 bases between them. The CDR3 runs 16 residues. Variable domain in full (rest from reference TRBV9 and TRBJ2-1): DSGVTQTPKHLITATGQRVTLRCSPRSGDLSVYWYQQSLDQGLQFLIQYYNGEERAKGNILERFSAQQFPDLHSELNLSSLELGDSALYFCASSVGWESSYNEQFFGPGTRLTVL.

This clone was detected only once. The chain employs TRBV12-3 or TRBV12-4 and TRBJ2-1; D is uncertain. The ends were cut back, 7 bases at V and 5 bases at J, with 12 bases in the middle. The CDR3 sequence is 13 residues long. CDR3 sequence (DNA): TGTGCCAGCAATGGGCAACCGCACAATGAGCAGTTCTTC. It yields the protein CASNGQPHNEQFF.

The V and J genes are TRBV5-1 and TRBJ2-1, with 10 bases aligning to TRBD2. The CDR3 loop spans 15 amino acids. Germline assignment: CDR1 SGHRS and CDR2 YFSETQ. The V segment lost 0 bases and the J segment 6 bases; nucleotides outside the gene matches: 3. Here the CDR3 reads CASSLDVAGGNEQFF. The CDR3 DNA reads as TGCGCCAGCAGCTTGGACGTAGCGGGGGGCAATGAGCAGTTCTTC.

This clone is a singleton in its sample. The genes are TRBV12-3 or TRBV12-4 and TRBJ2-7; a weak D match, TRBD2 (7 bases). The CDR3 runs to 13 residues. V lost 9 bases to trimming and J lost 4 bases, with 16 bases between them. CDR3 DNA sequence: TGTGCCAGTTGTGGGGGGGGCAGTTACGAGCAGTACTTC. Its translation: CASCGGGSYEQYF.

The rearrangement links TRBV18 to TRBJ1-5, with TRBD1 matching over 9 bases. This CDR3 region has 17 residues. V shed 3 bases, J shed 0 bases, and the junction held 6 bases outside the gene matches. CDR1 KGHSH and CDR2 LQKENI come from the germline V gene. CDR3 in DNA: TGTGCCAGCTCACCCCTGGGACAGGGTGATAGCAATCAGCCCCAGCATTTT. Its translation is CASSPLGQGDSNQPQHF.

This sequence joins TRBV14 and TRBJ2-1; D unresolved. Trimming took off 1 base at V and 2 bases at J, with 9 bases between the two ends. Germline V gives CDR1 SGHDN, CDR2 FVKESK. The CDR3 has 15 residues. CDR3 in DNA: TGTGCCAGCAGCCAAGTACCCCTAACCTACAATGAGCAGTTCTTC. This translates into CASSQVPLTYNEQFF.

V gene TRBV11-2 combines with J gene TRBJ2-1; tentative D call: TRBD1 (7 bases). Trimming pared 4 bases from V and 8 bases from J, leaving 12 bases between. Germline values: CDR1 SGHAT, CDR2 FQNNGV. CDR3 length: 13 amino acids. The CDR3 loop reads CASSYSGGYEQFF. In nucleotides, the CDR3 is TGTGCCAGCAGCTATTCAGGGGGGTATGAGCAGTTCTTC.

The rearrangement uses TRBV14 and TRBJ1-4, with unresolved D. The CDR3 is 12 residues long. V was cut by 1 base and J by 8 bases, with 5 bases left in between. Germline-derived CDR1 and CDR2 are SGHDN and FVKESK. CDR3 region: CASSQVREKLFF. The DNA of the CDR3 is TGTGCCAGCAGCCAAGTGAGGGAAAAACTGTTTTTT.

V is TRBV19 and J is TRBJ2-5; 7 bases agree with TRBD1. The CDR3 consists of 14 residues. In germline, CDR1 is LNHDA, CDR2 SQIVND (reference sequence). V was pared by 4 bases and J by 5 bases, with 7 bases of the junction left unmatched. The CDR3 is CASSNVRGRETQYF. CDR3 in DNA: TGTGCCAGTAGTAACGTTAGGGGGCGGGAGACCCAGTACTTC.

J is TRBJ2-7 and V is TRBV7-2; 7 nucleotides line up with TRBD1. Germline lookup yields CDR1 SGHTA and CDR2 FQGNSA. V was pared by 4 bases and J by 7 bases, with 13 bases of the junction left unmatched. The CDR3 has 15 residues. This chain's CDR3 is CASSSQQGPFVEQYF. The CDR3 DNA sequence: TGTGCCAGCAGCTCTCAACAGGGGCCCTTTGTTGAGCAGTACTTC. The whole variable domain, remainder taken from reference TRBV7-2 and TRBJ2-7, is GAGVSQSPSNKVTEKGKDVELRCDPISGHTALYWYRQSLGQGLEFLIYFQGNSAPDKSGLPSDRFSAERTGGSVSTLTIQRTQQEDSAVYLCASSSQQGPFVEQYFGPGTRLTVT.

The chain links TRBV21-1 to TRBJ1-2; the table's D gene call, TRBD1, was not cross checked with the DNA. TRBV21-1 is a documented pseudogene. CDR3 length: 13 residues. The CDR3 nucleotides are TGTGCCAGCAGCAAAGTTCGGACATACGGCTACACCTTC. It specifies CASSKVRTYGYTF.

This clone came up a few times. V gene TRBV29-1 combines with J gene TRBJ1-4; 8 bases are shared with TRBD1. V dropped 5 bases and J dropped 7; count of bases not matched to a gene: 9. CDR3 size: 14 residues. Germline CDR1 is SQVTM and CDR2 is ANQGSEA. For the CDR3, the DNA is TGCAGCGTTCTTGGACAGGGAGGCAGTGAAAAACTGTTTTTT. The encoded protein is CSVLGQGGSEKLFF.

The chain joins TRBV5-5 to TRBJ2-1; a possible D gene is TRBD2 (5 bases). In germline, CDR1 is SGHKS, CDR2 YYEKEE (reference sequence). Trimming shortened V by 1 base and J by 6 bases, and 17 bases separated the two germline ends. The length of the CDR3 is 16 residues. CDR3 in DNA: TGTGCCAGCAGCTTGCTCCGGGCCAGCGGTCCCAATGAGCAGTTCTTC. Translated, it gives CASSLLRASGPNEQFF.

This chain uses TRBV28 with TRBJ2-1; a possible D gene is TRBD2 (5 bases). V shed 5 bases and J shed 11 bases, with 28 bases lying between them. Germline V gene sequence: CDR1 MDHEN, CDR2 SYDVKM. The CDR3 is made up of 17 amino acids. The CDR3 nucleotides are TGTGCCAGCAGTGAGTCGGCTTCGTCCGGACTGTCGAGGAAGCAGTTCTTC. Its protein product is CASSESASSGLSRKQFF.

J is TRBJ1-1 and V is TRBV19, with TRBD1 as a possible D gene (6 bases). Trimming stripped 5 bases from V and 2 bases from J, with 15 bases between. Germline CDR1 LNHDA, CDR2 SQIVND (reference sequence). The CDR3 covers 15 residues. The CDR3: CASSSWTVDNTEAFF. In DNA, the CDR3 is TGTGCCAGTAGTTCCTGGACAGTGGATAACACTGAAGCTTTCTTT. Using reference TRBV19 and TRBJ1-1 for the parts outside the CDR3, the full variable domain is DGGITQSPKYLFRKEGQNVTLSCEQNLNHDAMYWYRQDPGQGLRLIYYSQIVNDFQKGDIAEGYSVSREKKESFPLTVTSAQKNPTAFYLCASSSWTVDNTEAFFGQGTRLTVV.

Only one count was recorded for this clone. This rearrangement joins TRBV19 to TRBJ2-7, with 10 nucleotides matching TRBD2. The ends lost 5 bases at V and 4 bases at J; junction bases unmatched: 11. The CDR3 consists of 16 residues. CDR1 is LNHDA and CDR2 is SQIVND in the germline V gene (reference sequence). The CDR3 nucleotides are TGTGCCAGTAGTTTCTCGTCAGCGGGAGGGCCTTACGAGCAGTACTTC. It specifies CASSFSSAGGPYEQYF.